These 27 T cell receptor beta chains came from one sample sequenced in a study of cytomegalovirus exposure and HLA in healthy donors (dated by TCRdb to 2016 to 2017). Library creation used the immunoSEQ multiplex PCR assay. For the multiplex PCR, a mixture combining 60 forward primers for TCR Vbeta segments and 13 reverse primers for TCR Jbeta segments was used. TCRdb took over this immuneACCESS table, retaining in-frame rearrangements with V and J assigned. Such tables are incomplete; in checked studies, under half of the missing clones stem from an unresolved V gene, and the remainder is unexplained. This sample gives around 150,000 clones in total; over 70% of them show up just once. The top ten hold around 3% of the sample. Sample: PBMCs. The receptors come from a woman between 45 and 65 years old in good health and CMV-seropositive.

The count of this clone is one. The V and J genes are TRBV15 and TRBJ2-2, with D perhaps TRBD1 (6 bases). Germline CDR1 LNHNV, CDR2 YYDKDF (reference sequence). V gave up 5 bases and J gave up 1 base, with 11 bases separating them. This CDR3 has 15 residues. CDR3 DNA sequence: TGTGCCACCAGCGAACAGGGCCGGAACACCGGGGAGCTGTTTTTT. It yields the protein CATSEQGRNTGELFF.

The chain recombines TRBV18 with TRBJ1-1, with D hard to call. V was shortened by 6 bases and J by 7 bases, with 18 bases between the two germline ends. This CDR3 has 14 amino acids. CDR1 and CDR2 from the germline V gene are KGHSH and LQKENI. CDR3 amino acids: CASSPEPRVVEAFF. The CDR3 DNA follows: TGTGCCAGCTCCCCTGAGCCGAGGGTCGTTGAAGCTTTCTTT.

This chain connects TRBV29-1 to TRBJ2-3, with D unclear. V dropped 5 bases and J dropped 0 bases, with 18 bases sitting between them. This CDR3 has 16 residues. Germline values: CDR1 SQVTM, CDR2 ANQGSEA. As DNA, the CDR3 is TGCAGCGTTAACGTCTATAGCCTAACTAGCACAGATACGCAGTATTTT. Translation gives CSVNVYSLTSTDTQYF.

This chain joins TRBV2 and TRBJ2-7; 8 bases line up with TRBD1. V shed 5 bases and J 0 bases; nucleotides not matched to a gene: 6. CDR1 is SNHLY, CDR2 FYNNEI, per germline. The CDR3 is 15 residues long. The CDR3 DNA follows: TGTGCCAGCAGTAAGAGACAGGGGAGCTCCTACGAGCAGTACTTC. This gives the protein CASSKRQGSSYEQYF.

The CDR3 region has the DNA TGTGCCAGCAGCCGCGGACAGGGGACAGATACGCAGTATTTT. This encodes CASSRGQGTDTQYF. The V and J genes are TRBV14 and TRBJ2-3; the match to TRBD1 covers 9 bases. J was trimmed by 3 bases and V by 4 bases; bases with no gene match: 2. Germline V gene lookup returns CDR1 SGHDN and CDR2 FVKESK. CDR3 length equals 14 residues.

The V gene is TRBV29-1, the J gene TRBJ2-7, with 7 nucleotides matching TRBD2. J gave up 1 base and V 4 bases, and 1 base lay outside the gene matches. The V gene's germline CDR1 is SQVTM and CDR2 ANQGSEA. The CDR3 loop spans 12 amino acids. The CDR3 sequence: CSVGDYSYEQYF. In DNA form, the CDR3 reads TGCAGCGTTGGGGACTATTCCTACGAGCAGTACTTC.

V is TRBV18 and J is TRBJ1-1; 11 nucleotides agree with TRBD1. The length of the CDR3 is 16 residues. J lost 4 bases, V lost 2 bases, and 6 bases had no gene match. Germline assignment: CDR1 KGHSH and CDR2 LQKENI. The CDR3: CASSPTGGTGGTEAFF. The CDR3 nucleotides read TGTGCCAGCTCACCAACCGGCGGGACAGGGGGCACTGAAGCTTTCTTT.

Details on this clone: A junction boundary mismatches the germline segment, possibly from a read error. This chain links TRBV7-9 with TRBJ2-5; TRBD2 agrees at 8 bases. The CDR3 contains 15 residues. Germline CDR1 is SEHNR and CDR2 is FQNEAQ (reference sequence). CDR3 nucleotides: TGTTCCAGCAGCTTGGAACTAGCGGTCCAAGAGACCCAGTACTTC. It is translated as CSSSLELAVQETQYF.

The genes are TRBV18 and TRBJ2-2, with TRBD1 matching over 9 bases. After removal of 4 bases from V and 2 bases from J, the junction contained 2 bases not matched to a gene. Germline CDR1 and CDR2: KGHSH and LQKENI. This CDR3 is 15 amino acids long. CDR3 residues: CASSRGQGNTGELFF. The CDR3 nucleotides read TGTGCCAGCTCACGGGGACAGGGAAACACCGGGGAGCTGTTTTTT.

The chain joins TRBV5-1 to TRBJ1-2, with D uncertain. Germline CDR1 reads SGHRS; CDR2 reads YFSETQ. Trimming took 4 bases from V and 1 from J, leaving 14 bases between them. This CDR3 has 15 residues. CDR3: CASSQSTINNYGYTF. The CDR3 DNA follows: TGCGCCAGCAGCCAAAGCACCATCAATAACTATGGCTACACCTTC.

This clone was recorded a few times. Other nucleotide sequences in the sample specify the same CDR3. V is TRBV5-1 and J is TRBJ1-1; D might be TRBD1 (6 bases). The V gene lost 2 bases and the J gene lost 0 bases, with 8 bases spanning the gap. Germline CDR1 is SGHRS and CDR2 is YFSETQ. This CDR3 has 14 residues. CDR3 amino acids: CASSLQGMNTEAFF. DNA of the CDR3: TGCGCCAGCAGCTTACAGGGCATGAACACTGAAGCTTTCTTT.

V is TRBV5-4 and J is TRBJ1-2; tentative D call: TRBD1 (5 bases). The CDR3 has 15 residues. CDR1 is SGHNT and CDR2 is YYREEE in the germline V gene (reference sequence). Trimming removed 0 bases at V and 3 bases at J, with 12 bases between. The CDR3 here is CASSLAGGGDYGYTF. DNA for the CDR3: TGTGCCAGCAGCTTGGCGGGAGGAGGGGACTATGGCTACACCTTC.

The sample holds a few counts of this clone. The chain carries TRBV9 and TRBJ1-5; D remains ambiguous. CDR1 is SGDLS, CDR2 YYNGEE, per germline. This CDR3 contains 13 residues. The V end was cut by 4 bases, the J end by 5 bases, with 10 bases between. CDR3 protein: CASSSGWDQPQHF. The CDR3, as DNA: TGTGCCAGCAGCAGCGGCTGGGATCAGCCCCAGCATTTT.

The CDR3 loop reads CASSVGTGNYEQYF. The CDR3 DNA reads as TGCGCCAGCAGCGTCGGGACAGGGAACTACGAGCAGTACTTC. The chain recombines TRBV5-1 with TRBJ2-7; 9 nucleotides line up with TRBD1. Germline V gene data show CDR1 as SGHRS and CDR2 as YFSETQ. J was trimmed by 3 bases and V by 4 bases; bases with no gene match: 5. The CDR3 loop spans 14 amino acids.

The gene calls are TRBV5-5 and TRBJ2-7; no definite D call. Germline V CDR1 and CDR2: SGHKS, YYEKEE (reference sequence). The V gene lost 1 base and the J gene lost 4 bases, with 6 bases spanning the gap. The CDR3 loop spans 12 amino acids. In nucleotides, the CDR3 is TGTGCCAGCAGCTTGTCGGTTTACGAGCAGTACTTC. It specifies CASSLSVYEQYF.

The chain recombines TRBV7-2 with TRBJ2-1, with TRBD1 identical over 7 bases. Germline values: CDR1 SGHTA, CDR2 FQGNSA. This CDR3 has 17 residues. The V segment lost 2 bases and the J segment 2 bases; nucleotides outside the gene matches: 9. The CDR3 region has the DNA TGTGCCAGCAGCTTAACCTACCCGACAGGGACCTACAATGAGCAGTTCTTC. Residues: CASSLTYPTGTYNEQFF.

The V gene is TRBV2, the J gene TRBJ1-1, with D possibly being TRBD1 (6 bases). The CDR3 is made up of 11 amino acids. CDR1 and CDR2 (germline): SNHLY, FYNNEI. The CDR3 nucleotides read TGTGCAGGGGGGGAGTACACTGAAGCTTTCTTT. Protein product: CAGGEYTEAFF.

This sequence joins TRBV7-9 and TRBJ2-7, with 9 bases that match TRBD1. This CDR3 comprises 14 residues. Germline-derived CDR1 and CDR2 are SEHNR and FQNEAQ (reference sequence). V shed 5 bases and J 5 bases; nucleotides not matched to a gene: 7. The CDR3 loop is CASSRTGDSNEQYF. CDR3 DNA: TGTGCCAGCAGCCGGACAGGGGATTCCAACGAGCAGTACTTC.

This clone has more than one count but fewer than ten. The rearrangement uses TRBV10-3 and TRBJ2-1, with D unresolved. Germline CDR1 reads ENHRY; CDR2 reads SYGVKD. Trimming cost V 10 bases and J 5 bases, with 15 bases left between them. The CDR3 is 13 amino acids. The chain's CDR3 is CATSGSQDNEQFF. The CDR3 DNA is TGTGCCACTTCCGGTTCTCAGGACAATGAGCAGTTCTTC.

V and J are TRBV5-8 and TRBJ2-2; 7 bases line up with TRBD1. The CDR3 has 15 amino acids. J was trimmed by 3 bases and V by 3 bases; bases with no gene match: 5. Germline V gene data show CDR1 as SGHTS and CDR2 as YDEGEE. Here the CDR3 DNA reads TGTGCCAGCAGCTCACGGGACAGACACACCGGGGAGCTGTTTTTT. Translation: CASSSRDRHTGELFF.

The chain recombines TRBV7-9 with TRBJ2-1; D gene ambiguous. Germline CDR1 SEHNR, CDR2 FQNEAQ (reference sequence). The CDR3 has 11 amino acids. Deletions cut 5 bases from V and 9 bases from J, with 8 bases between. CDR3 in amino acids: CASSRAPEQFF. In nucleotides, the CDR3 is TGTGCCAGCAGCCGCGCGCCTGAGCAGTTCTTC. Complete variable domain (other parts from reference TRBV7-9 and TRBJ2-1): DTGVSQNPRHKITKRGQNVTFRCDPISEHNRLYWYRQTLGQGPEFLTYFQNEAQLEKSRLLSDRFSAERPKGSFSTLEIQRTEQGDSAMYLCASSRAPEQFFGPGTRLTVL.

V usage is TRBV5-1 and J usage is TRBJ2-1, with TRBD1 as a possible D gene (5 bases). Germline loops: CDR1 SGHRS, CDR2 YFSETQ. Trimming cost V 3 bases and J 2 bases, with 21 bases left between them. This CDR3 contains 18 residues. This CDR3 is CASSSQGQQGITYNEQFF. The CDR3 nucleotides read TGCGCCAGCAGCTCCCAGGGCCAACAAGGGATAACCTACAATGAGCAGTTCTTC.

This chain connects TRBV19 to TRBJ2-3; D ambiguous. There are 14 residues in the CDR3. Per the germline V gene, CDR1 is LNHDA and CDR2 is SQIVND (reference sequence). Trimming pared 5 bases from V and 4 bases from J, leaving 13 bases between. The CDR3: CASSLGHLADTQYF. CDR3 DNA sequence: TGTGCCAGTAGTTTAGGGCACCTGGCAGATACGCAGTATTTT.

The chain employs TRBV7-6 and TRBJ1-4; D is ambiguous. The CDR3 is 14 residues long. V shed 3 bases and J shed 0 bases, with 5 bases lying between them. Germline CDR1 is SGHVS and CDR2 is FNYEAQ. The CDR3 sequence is CASSFEATNEKLFF. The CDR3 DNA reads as TGTGCCAGCAGCTTCGAGGCAACTAATGAAAAACTGTTTTTT.

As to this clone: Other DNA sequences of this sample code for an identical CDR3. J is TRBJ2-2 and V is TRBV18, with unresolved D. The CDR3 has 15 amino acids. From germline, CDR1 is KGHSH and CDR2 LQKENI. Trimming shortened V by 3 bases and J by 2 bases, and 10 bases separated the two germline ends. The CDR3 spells CASSPGTLNTGELFF. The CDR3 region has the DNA TGTGCCAGCTCACCGGGCACTTTAAACACCGGGGAGCTGTTTTTT.

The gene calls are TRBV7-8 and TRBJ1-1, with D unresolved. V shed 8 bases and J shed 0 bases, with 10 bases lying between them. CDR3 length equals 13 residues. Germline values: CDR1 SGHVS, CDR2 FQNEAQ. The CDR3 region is CASQEQLNTEAFF. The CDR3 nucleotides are TGTGCCAGCCAAGAACAGTTGAACACTGAAGCTTTCTTT.

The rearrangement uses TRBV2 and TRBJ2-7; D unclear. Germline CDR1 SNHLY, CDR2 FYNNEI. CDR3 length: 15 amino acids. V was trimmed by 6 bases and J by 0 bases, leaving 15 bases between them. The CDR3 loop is CASSATALTSYEQYF. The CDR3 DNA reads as TGTGCCAGCAGCGCAACAGCCCTGACCTCCTACGAGCAGTACTTC.